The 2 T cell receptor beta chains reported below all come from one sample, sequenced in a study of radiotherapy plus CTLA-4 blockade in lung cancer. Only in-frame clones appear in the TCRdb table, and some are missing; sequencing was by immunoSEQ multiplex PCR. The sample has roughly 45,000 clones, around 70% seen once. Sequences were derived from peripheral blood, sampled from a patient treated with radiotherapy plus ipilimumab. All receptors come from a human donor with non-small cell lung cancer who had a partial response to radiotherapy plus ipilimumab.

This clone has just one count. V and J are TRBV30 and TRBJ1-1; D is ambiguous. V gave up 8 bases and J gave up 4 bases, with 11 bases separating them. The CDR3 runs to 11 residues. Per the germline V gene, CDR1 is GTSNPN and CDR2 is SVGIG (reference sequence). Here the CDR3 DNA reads TGTGCCCTTGATTCGGGCACTGAAGCTTTCTTT. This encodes CALDSGTEAFF.

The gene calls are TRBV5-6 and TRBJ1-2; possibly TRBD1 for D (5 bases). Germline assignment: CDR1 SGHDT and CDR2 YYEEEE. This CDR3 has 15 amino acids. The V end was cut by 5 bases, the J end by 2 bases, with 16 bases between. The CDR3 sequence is CASSPAGAGNYGYTF. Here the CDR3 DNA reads TGTGCCAGCAGTCCCGCCGGGGCGGGGAACTATGGCTACACCTTC.